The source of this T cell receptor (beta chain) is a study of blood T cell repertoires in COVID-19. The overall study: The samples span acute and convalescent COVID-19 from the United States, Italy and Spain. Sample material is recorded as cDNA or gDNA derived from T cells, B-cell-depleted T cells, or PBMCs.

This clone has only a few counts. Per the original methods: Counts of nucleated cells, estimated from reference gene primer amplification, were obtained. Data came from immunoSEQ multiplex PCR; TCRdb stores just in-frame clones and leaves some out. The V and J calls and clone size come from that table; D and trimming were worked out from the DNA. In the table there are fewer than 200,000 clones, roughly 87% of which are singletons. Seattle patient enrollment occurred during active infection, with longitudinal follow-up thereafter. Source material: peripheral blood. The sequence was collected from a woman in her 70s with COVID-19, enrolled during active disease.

The CDR3 DNA sequence: TGTGCCAGCAGTTTGTCAGGGAGGAGTCAGCCCCAGCATTTT. Amino acid sequence: CASSLSGRSQPQHF. The rearrangement joins TRBV28 to TRBJ1-5, with D possibly TRBD1 on 5 matching bases. V was pared by 3 bases and J by 6 bases, with 12 bases between. CDR1 and CDR2 (germline): MDHEN, SYDVKM. The CDR3 length is 14 residues. Full variable domain (rest looked up from reference TRBV28 and TRBJ1-5): DVKVTQSSRYLVKRTGEKVFLECVQDMDHENMFWYRQDPGLGLRLIYFSYDVKMKEKGDIPEGYSVSREKKERFSLILESASTNQTSMYLCASSLSGRSQPQHFGDGTRLSIL.